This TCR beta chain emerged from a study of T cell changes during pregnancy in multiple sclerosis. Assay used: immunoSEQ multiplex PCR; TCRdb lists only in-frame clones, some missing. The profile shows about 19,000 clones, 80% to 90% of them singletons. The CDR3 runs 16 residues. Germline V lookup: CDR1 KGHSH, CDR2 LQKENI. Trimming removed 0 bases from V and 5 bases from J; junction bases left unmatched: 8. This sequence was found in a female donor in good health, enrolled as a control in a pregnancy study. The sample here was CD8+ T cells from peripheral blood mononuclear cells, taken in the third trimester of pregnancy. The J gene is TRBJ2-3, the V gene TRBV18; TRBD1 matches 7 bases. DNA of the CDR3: TGTGCCAGCTCACCACCCGAACAGGGGTTTGGAGATACGCAGTATTTT. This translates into CASSPPEQGFGDTQYF. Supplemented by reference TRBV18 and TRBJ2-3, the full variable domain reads NAGVMQNPRHLVRRRGQEARLRCSPMKGHSHVYWYRQLPEEGLKFMVYLQKENIIDESGMPKERFSAEFPKEGPSILRIQQVVRGDSAAYFCASSPPEQGFGDTQYFGPGTRLTVL.